This is a list of T cell receptor beta chains from one sample in a study of control samples from healthy donors and cancer patients. Libraries were prepared by immunoSEQ multiplex PCR; TCRdb keeps only in-frame clonotypes and omits some of them. The sample holds about 70,000 clones, roughly 84% seen once. The sample consisted of blood. Receptor source: a man aged 45-65 years in good health. The CDR3 runs from the conserved cysteine through the conserved F or W. D genes are given only for firm matches. Some rows mark clone size as missing; the rest say once, few, many or name a class of expanded clone.

v_call d_call clone_size cdr3_aa
TRBV19 TRBD1 . CASKDRANYGYTF
TRBV6-5 . . CASSLGTNTGELFF
TRBV7-3 . . CASSPQSRSTDTQYF
TRBV6-4 . . CASSDSFRGDHNEQFF
TRBV6-8 . . CASSTPCEEIQYF
TRBV7-2 . . CASSSLFNSPLHF
TRBV7-2 . . CASSLSTPLETQYF
TRBV7-8 TRBD1 . CASRKDRAGNTIYF
TRBV7-2 TRBD2 once CASSSGLASYNEQFF
TRBV10-2 . . CASSEYRDLSNQPQHF
TRBV5-4 TRBD1 . CASSLGQINSPLHF
TRBV7-2 . . CASSKDYASYEQYF
TRBV5-1 TRBD2 . CASSWTSGGLLIHPTDTQYF
TRBV9 TRBD1 . CASSVGGGAPYEQYF
TRBV12-5 . . CASGFTLAGDTQYF
TRBV10-2 TRBD2 few CASRNPGLAVYEQYF
TRBV28 . once CASRDPEIPYEQYF
TRBV19 . . CASSIDGGGTNYGYTF
TRBV7-7 TRBD1 . CASSLAMGQGEEQFF
TRBV4-3 . . CASSQEGGDGNTIYF
TRBV7-3 TRBD2 . CASSTVGTSVNEQFF
TRBV30 . . CAWSAQMTEGRWGKLFF
TRBV13 TRBD1 . CASSPQGRGEKLFF